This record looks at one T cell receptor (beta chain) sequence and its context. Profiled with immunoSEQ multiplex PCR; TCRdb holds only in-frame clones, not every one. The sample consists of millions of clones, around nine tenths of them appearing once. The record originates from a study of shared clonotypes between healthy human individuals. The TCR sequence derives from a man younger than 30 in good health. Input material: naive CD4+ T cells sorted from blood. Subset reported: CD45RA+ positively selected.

The CDR3 DNA reads TGTGCCAGCAGCCAAAACAGGGATTCTAATGAAAAACTGTTTTTT. Residues: CASSQNRDSNEKLFF. V gene TRBV4-2 combines with J gene TRBJ1-4; D perhaps matches TRBD1 (6 bases). Trimming cost V 2 bases and J 3 bases, with 10 bases left between them. CDR1 LGHNA and CDR2 YNFKEQ come from the germline V gene. This CDR3 comprises 15 residues.